These 13 T cell receptor beta chains were all obtained from the same sample, sequenced in a study of T cell clones after liver transplantation (dated 2019 in TCRdb). The library was generated by the immunoSEQ multiplex PCR assay. Sourced from immuneACCESS, this table was stored by TCRdb with only in-frame sequences that have V and J called. A share of the clones is absent; for the studies checked, an unresolved V gene accounts for under half, and the remainder has no known explanation. For this sample there are around 43,000 clones; around 83% appear just once. The top ten clonotypes cover roughly 2.7% of the sample. The sample consisted of CD4+ T cells from blood, taken 24 months after liver transplant. Receptor source: a human patient who received a liver transplant. Some T cells present after a transplant may be cells of the graft donor.

This chain connects TRBV20-1 to TRBJ2-1; D perhaps matches TRBD1 (6 bases). This CDR3 spans 11 amino acids. Germline assignment: CDR1 DFQATT and CDR2 SNEGSKA (reference sequence). The V end was cut by 8 bases, the J end by 15 bases, with 20 bases between. Here the CDR3 DNA reads TGCAGTCCTTCCCAGGGGAATAAGGCGTTCTTC. This translates into CSPSQGNKAFF.

The chain has TRBV4-2 and TRBJ2-5; TRBD2 matches at 8 bases. TRBJ2-7 matches the DNA end more closely, so the J call is doubtful. The germline gives CDR1 LGHNA, CDR2 YNFKEQ. There are 21 residues in the CDR3. The CDR3 region is CASSQDNRASGLKRSSYEQYF. Written as DNA, the CDR3 is TGTGCCAGCAGCCAAGATAATAGGGCTAGCGGGCTCAAAAGGAGCTCCTACGAGCAGTACTTC.

The chain links TRBV6-6 to TRBJ2-7, with 8 positions matching TRBD2. The CDR3 contains 15 residues. The germline V gene has CDR1 MNHNY and CDR2 SVGAGI (reference sequence). After removal of 8 bases from V and 1 base from J, the junction contained 10 bases not matched to a gene. For the CDR3, the DNA is TGTGCCAGCCGAGTGTTATTAGCGGGATCCTACGAGCAGTACTTC. It translates to CASRVLLAGSYEQYF.

V gene TRBV6-1 combines with J gene TRBJ1-4, with 8 nucleotides matching TRBD1. V lost 4 bases and J lost 7; bases outside the gene matches: 8. This CDR3 region has 15 residues. Germline V gene sequence: CDR1 MNHNS, CDR2 SASEGT. The CDR3 is CASSGFQGAGEKLFF. The CDR3 region has the DNA TGTGCCAGCAGTGGATTCCAGGGGGCGGGTGAAAAACTGTTTTTT.

The chain employs TRBV11-2 and TRBJ2-5, with D maybe TRBD1 (5 bases). CDR3 size: 15 residues. Deletions cut 2 bases from V and 5 bases from J, with 15 bases between. CDR1 is SGHAT and CDR2 is FQNNGV in the germline V gene. The CDR3: CASSLIGRDGETQYF. The CDR3 DNA follows: TGTGCCAGCAGCTTAATAGGCAGGGATGGGGAGACCCAGTACTTC.

V usage is TRBV7-9 and J usage is TRBJ1-5; D not resolved. The CDR3 runs 14 residues. V shed 1 base and J shed 6 bases, with 10 bases lying between them. The germline CDR1 and CDR2 sequences are SEHNR and FQNEAQ (reference sequence). For the CDR3, the DNA is TGTGCCAGCAGCTTAGGGCCCCAAGCTCAGCCCCAGCATTTT. Protein product: CASSLGPQAQPQHF.

This rearrangement joins TRBV10-3 to TRBJ2-5, with D hard to call. Between the trimmed V and J ends, which lost 7 bases and 1 base, there was a span of 13 bases. The CDR3 totals 14 residues. The germline gives CDR1 ENHRY, CDR2 SYGVKD. The CDR3 DNA sequence: TGTGCCATCAAAGGTGAACGAATCCAAGAGACCCAGTACTTC. This gives the protein CAIKGERIQETQYF.

The chain recombines TRBV5-1 with TRBJ1-3, with TRBD1 matching over 10 bases. Germline CDR1 reads SGHRS; CDR2 reads YFSETQ. With 2 bases clipped from V and 2 bases from J, the junction kept 4 bases outside the gene matches. The CDR3 extends over 16 amino acids. The CDR3 reads CASSFDRGRAGNTIYF. CDR3 DNA: TGCGCCAGCAGCTTTGACAGGGGGCGAGCTGGAAACACCATATATTTT.

The J gene is TRBJ1-3, the V gene TRBV15; possible D gene TRBD1, 5 bases. The CDR3 runs to 16 residues. Germline CDR1 reads LNHNV; CDR2 reads YYDKDF (reference sequence). The ends were cut back, 0 bases at V and 2 bases at J, with 11 bases in the middle. The CDR3: CATSRDVGAAGNTIYF. As DNA, the CDR3 is TGTGCCACCAGCAGAGATGTAGGGGCCGCTGGAAACACCATATATTTT.

The chain joins TRBV5-1 to TRBJ1-5; 7 bases align to TRBD1. This CDR3 has 18 amino acids. Germline CDR1 SGHRS, CDR2 YFSETQ. Losses at the gene ends were 4 bases for V and 0 bases for J; bases not matched to a gene: 13. The DNA for the CDR3 is TGCGCCAGCAGCCCCGGGGGACAGAGGTTTAATAGCAATCAGCCCCAGCATTTT. It translates to CASSPGGQRFNSNQPQHF.

This clone was counted a few times. The rearrangement uses TRBV9 and TRBJ2-2, with 8 bases lining up with TRBD1. CDR1 and CDR2 from the germline V gene are SGDLS and YYNGEE. CDR3 size: 15 residues. The J segment lost 3 bases and the V segment lost 3 bases, leaving 4 bases of the junction unmatched. The CDR3 sequence: CASSAQGAHTGELFF. The CDR3 DNA reads as TGTGCCAGCAGCGCCCAGGGGGCTCACACCGGGGAGCTGTTTTTT.

V is TRBV6-5 and J is TRBJ1-2; no firm D call. V was pared by 0 bases and J by 2 bases, with 10 bases between. CDR1 and CDR2 from the germline V gene are MNHEY and SVGAGI. CDR3 length: 15 residues. The DNA of the CDR3 is TGTGCCAGCAGTTACTCGGTAGCCTTAAACTATGGCTACACCTTC. This encodes CASSYSVALNYGYTF.

The chain uses TRBV5-1 and TRBJ1-2; 10 bases line up with TRBD1. V lost 2 bases and J lost 4; bases outside the gene matches: 8. This CDR3 is 16 amino acids long. Germline assignment: CDR1 SGHRS and CDR2 YFSETQ. CDR3 sequence (DNA): TGCGCCAGCAGCTTTACCGGACAGGGGGTTATCTATGGCTACACCTTC. Protein sequence: CASSFTGQGVIYGYTF.